This T cell receptor (beta chain) is drawn from a study of vaccination and CD4 T cells after COVID-19. Overall study: Samples taken post-COVID came a median around 3.5 months after diagnosis, ranging from 35 to 161.

The Oncomine TCR Beta short-read assay sequenced DNA from cultured CD4+ T cells. TCRdb reprocessed the PCR reads via MiXCR and lists one record per CDR3 protein. The data show 18,000 or so distinct CDR3 sequences, about 51% seen once. To note about this clonotype: What it binds is not known.

Treatment indicated: approximately nine-day PBMC culture with coronavirus spike peptide pools or control peptides (ViraFEST assay). Germline V gene lookup returns CDR1 SGHTA and CDR2 FQGNSA. This CDR3 comprises 13 residues. Trimming removed 4 bases at V and 1 base at J, with 7 bases between. The clonotype was recovered from a human donor who had recovered from COVID-19. The chain couples TRBV7-2 to TRBJ1-1; D is possibly TRBD1 (5 bases). Specimen: CD4+ T cells from blood, cultured in vitro. The CDR3, as DNA: TGTGCCAGCAGCTCCGGACAGAACACTGAAGCTTTCTTT. Translated: CASSSGQNTEAFF. The whole variable domain, remainder taken from reference TRBV7-2 and TRBJ1-1, is GAGVSQSPSNKVTEKGKDVELRCDPISGHTALYWYRQSLGQGLEFLIYFQGNSAPDKSGLPSDRFSAERTGGSVSTLTIQRTQQEDSAVYLCASSSGQNTEAFFGQGTRLTVV.